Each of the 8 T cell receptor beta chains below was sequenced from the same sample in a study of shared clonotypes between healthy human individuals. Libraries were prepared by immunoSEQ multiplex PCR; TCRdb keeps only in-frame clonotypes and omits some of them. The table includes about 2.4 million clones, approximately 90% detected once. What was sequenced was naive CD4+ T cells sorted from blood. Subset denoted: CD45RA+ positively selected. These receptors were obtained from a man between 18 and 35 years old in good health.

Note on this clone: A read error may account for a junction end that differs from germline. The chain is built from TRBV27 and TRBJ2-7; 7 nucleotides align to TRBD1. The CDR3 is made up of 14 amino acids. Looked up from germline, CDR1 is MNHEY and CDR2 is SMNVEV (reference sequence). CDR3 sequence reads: CVSRSGGVSYEQYF. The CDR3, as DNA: TGTGTCAGCAGGTCAGGGGGTGTATCCTACGAGCAGTACTTC.

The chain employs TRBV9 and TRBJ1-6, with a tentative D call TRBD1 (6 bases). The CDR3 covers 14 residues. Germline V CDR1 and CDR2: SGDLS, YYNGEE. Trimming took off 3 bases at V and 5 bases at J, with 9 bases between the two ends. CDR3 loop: CASSGNRDNSPLHF. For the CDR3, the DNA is TGTGCCAGCAGCGGCAACAGGGATAATTCACCCCTCCACTTT.

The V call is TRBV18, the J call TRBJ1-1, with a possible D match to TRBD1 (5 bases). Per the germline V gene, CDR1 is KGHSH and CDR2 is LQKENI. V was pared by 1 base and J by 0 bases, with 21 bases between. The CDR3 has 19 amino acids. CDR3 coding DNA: TGTGCCAGCTCACCACTGAATATGAGACAGCAGCCTATGAACACTGAAGCTTTCTTT. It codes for CASSPLNMRQQPMNTEAFF.

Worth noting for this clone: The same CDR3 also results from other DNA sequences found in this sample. The CDR3 region is CASSLERGYNEQFF. CDR3 coding DNA: TGCGCCAGCAGCTTGGAAAGGGGCTACAATGAGCAGTTCTTC. The V gene is TRBV5-1, the J gene TRBJ2-1; maybe TRBD1 (5 bases). CDR3 length equals 14 residues. Germline V gene sequence: CDR1 SGHRS, CDR2 YFSETQ. V gave up 0 bases and J gave up 3 bases, with 7 bases separating them. Full variable domain (missing parts from reference TRBV5-1 and TRBJ2-1): KAGVTQTPRYLIKTRGQQVTLSCSPISGHRSVSWYQQTPGQGLQFLFEYFSETQRNKGNFPGRFSGRQFSNSRSEMNVSTLELGDSALYLCASSLERGYNEQFFGPGTRLTVL.

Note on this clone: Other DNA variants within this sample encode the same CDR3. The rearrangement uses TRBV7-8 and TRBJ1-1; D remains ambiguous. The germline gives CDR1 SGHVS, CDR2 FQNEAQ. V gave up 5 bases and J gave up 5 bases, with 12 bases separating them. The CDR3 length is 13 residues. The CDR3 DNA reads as TGTGCCAGCAGCGTCCGGGTCCTAACTGAAGCTTTCTTT. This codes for CASSVRVLTEAFF.

The CDR3 loop reads CASSSLDNLAKNIQYF. The DNA for the CDR3 is TGTGCCAGCAGTTCGTTGGACAACCTAGCCAAAAACATTCAGTACTTC. The V call is TRBV28, the J call TRBJ2-4, with D possibly TRBD1 on 5 matching bases. The germline V gene has CDR1 MDHEN and CDR2 SYDVKM. The V end was cut by 4 bases, the J end by 0 bases, with 13 bases between. CDR3 length: 16 residues. The full variable domain, in which reference TRBV28 and TRBJ2-4 provide the parts outside the CDR3, is DVKVTQSSRYLVKRTGEKVFLECVQDMDHENMFWYRQDPGLGLRLIYFSYDVKMKEKGDIPEGYSVSREKKERFSLILESASTNQTSMYLCASSSLDNLAKNIQYFGAGTRLSVL.

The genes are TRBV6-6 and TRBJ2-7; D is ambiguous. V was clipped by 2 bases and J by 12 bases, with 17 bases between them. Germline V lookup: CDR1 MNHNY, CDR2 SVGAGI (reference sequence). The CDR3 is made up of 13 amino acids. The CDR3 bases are TGTGCCAGCAGTTACGACGACCTTAATAGGGTGTACTTC. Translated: CASSYDDLNRVYF.

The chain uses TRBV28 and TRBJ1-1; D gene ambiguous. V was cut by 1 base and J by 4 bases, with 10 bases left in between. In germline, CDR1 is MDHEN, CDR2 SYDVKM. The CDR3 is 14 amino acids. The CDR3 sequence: CASSLFSGSTEAFF. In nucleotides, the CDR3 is TGTGCCAGCAGTTTATTTTCCGGGAGCACTGAAGCTTTCTTT.